Below, 22 T cell receptor beta chains from the same sample are listed, as sequenced in a study of T-cell reconstitution after alpha-beta-depleted transplantation in children. Unique molecular identifiers were incorporated into the prepared TCRbeta library. TCRdb reprocessed the PCR reads with MiXCR, giving one entry per CDR3 protein. The sample shows about 1,000,000 distinct CDR3 sequences, about 29% of them seen only once. This sample comprised PBMCs, mostly from graft donor cells, obtained 360 days after TCRalphabeta/CD19-depleted stem cell transplant. These receptors were collected from a boy in the first two years of life who had a stem cell transplant for SCID, so the T cells may come from the graft donor.

This rearrangement joins TRBV30 to TRBJ2-7, with D perhaps TRBD2 (6 bases). V was clipped by 8 bases and J by 2 bases, with 19 bases between them. Germline lookup yields CDR1 GTSNPN and CDR2 SVGIG (reference sequence). This CDR3 has 14 amino acids. Here the CDR3 DNA reads TGTGCCCAGGGTATTGGGGGGAAGACCTACGAGCAGTACTTC. Amino acids: CAQGIGGKTYEQYF.

The chain couples TRBV3-1 to TRBJ2-3; TRBD2 agrees at 11 bases. The CDR3 totals 15 residues. The J segment lost 5 bases and the V segment lost 1 base, leaving 2 bases of the junction unmatched. Germline loops: CDR1 LGHDT, CDR2 YNNKEL (reference sequence). In nucleotides, the CDR3 is TGTGCCAGCAGCCAAGGACTAGCGGGGATAGATACGCAGTATTTT. Translation: CASSQGLAGIDTQYF.

This rearrangement joins TRBV3-1 to TRBJ2-5; 7 nucleotides agree with TRBD1. From germline, CDR1 is LGHDT and CDR2 YNNKEL (reference sequence). Trimming at V came to 4 bases and at J to 4 bases, leaving 6 bases not matched to a gene. CDR3 size: 14 residues. In DNA, the CDR3 is TGTGCCAGCAGCCCCGGGACAGTCAGAGAGACCCAGTACTTC. As protein: CASSPGTVRETQYF.

V gene TRBV4-1 combines with J gene TRBJ2-3; D is unclear. The CDR3 has 18 amino acids. Germline V CDR1 and CDR2: MGHRA, YSYEKL. V was pared by 3 bases and J by 0 bases, with 19 bases between. The CDR3 protein is CASSQVLLQPLSTDTQYF. As DNA, the CDR3 is TGCGCCAGCAGCCAGGTATTATTACAGCCTCTTAGCACAGATACGCAGTATTTT.

The J gene is TRBJ2-3, the V gene TRBV4-1; TRBD1 matches 7 bases. The CDR3 loop spans 15 amino acids. Germline V gene lookup returns CDR1 MGHRA and CDR2 YSYEKL. V shed 4 bases and J 3 bases; nucleotides not matched to a gene: 7. The CDR3 DNA follows: TGCGCCAGCAGCCTACGTCAGGGGGTTACAGATACGCAGTATTTT. Translation: CASSLRQGVTDTQYF.

This clonotype was detected a few times. This sequence joins TRBV20-1 and TRBJ2-4, with D unclear. This CDR3 spans 12 amino acids. V was shortened by 3 bases and J by 6 bases, with 9 bases between the two germline ends. Looked up from germline, CDR1 is DFQATT and CDR2 is SNEGSKA (reference sequence). The CDR3 reads CSASHGGNIQYF. The DNA of the CDR3 is TGCAGTGCTAGCCATGGCGGAAACATTCAGTACTTC.

The V call is TRBV11-2, the J call TRBJ2-5; D possibly matches TRBD1 or TRBD2 (5 bases each). The CDR3 has 15 amino acids. V gave up 5 bases and J gave up 0 bases, with 13 bases separating them. Looked up from germline, CDR1 is SGHAT and CDR2 is FQNNGV. CDR3 bases: TGTGCCAGCAGCCCCAGAGGGGTAGACCAAGAGACCCAGTACTTC. Its translation is CASSPRGVDQETQYF.

This clonotype showed up many times. The rearrangement uses TRBV5-1 and TRBJ1-1; tentative D call: TRBD1 (5 bases). Germline lookup yields CDR1 SGHRS and CDR2 YFSETQ. V was clipped by 4 bases and J by 1 base, with 8 bases between them. CDR3 length: 13 amino acids. The DNA for the CDR3 is TGCGCCAGCAGCGGACACACGAACACTGAAGCTTTCTTT. Translating it yields CASSGHTNTEAFF.

The chain recombines TRBV12-3 or TRBV12-4 with TRBJ2-1; TRBD2 matches at 9 bases. V trimming: 4 bases; J trimming: 4 bases; junction bases outside the gene matches: 5. The CDR3 length is 15 residues. The CDR3 sequence is CASSSASGAYNEQFF. Written as DNA, the CDR3 is TGTGCCAGCAGTTCAGCTAGCGGGGCATACAATGAGCAGTTCTTC.

Turning to this clonotype: The missing conserved phenylalanine or tryptophan at the end of this CDR3 makes a read error likely. This chain's CDR3 is CASSLNRGDRYEQYL. The CDR3 region has the DNA TGTGCCAGCAGTTTAAACAGGGGGGACAGGTACGAGCAGTACCTC. The chain joins TRBV12-3 or TRBV12-4 to TRBJ2-7; 8 nucleotides align to TRBD1. V lost 2 bases and J lost 4; bases outside the gene matches: 7. The CDR3 has 15 residues.

This clonotype has only a few counts. This rearrangement joins TRBV20-1 to TRBJ1-6, with 7 nucleotides matching TRBD1. Germline-derived CDR1 and CDR2 are DFQATT and SNEGSKA (reference sequence). This CDR3 spans 14 amino acids. V lost 0 bases, J lost 7 bases, and 3 bases stayed unmatched. The CDR3 region is CSAREDRPNSPLHF. DNA for the CDR3: TGCAGTGCTAGAGAGGACAGGCCGAATTCACCCCTCCACTTT.

The gene calls are TRBV12-3 or TRBV12-4 and TRBJ2-3; 12 bases match TRBD2. The CDR3 runs 19 residues. With V trimmed by 5 bases and J by 0 bases, 12 bases remained unmatched. The CDR3 DNA sequence: TGTGCCAGCAGTCCCAACCTAGCGGGGGGGCTTCCTAGCACAGATACGCAGTATTTT. It is translated as CASSPNLAGGLPSTDTQYF.

This clonotype was detected ten times or more. The chain couples TRBV15 to TRBJ2-2; 10 positions agree with TRBD2. The CDR3 is made up of 14 amino acids. The trim removed 5 bases at V and 5 bases at J, leaving 2 bases unmatched. Looked up from germline, CDR1 is LNHNV and CDR2 is YYDKDF (reference sequence). CDR3 sequence: CATSGTSVTGELFF. CDR3 nucleotides: TGTGCCACCAGCGGGACTAGCGTAACCGGGGAGCTGTTTTTT.

This chain connects TRBV12-3 or TRBV12-4 to TRBJ2-5; 12 bases fit TRBD1. V lost 5 bases, J lost 4 bases, and 5 bases stayed unmatched. This CDR3 contains 15 residues. The chain's CDR3 is CASSRDRGLGETQYF. CDR3 sequence (DNA): TGTGCCAGCAGTCGGGACAGGGGGCTAGGAGAGACCCAGTACTTC.

This clonotype was counted a few times. The chain combines TRBV5-1 with TRBJ2-1; 9 nucleotides agree with TRBD2. Germline loops: CDR1 SGHRS, CDR2 YFSETQ. The ends lost 3 bases at V and 5 bases at J; junction bases unmatched: 6. The CDR3 loop spans 15 amino acids. CDR3 nucleotide sequence: TGCGCCAGCAGCTGGCTAGCGGGGCAAAACAATGAGCAGTTCTTC. Translation: CASSWLAGQNNEQFF.

Only a few counts were recorded for this clonotype. The chain combines TRBV3-1 with TRBJ1-2; 7 bases are shared with TRBD1. The CDR3 spans 16 residues. Trimming at V came to 0 bases and at J to 5 bases, leaving 9 bases not matched to a gene. Germline V gene lookup returns CDR1 LGHDT and CDR2 YNNKEL (reference sequence). The CDR3 loop is CASSQDDRARGYGYTF. Written as DNA, the CDR3 is TGTGCCAGCAGCCAAGATGACAGGGCGAGGGGTTATGGCTACACCTTC.

Only a few counts were recorded for this clonotype. V and J are TRBV28 and TRBJ2-5, with 8 bases matching TRBD1. Germline V gives CDR1 MDHEN, CDR2 SYDVKM. V lost 7 bases to trimming and J lost 5 bases; unmatched junction nucleotides: 12. This CDR3 spans 15 amino acids. The CDR3 bases are TGTGCCAGCACCCCTTCCCCAGGGGGCAGGGAGACCCAGTACTTC. This sequence encodes CASTPSPGGRETQYF.

This clonotype was counted a few times. The chain joins TRBV6-2 or TRBV6-3 to TRBJ1-5; weak D call: TRBD1 (6 bases). There are 15 residues in the CDR3. Germline V lookup: CDR1 MNHEY, CDR2 SVGEGT. V lost 6 bases and J lost 5, with 17 bases in between. The CDR3 DNA reads as TGTGCCAGCAGCAAACGACAGGACGGTTATCAGCCCCAGCATTTT. Translation: CASSKRQDGYQPQHF.

Notes on this clonotype: A much larger clone lies a single base off, so this may be a read error. The V call is TRBV24-1, the J call TRBJ2-5, with no clear D. The CDR3 consists of 12 residues. V shed 1 base and J shed 5 bases, with 4 bases lying between them. CDR1 KGHDR and CDR2 SFDVKD come from the germline V gene. The CDR3 loop is CATSDFAETQYF. The CDR3 nucleotides are TGTGCCACCAGTGATTTTGCGGAGACCCAGTACTTC.

This clonotype was counted ten times or more. The V and J genes are TRBV4-2 and TRBJ1-1, with D maybe TRBD1 (5 bases). This CDR3 comprises 18 residues. Germline assignment: CDR1 LGHNA and CDR2 YNFKEQ. V was cut by 0 bases and J by 1 base, with 18 bases left in between. CDR3 bases: TGTGCCAGCAGCCAAGAGTCTTGGCAGGGAGGTTGGAACACTGAAGCTTTCTTT. Translating it yields CASSQESWQGGWNTEAFF.

This clonotype turned up a few times. One junction end disagrees with the germline gene, perhaps due to a read error. The chain is built from TRBV12-3 or TRBV12-4 and TRBJ1-3; D not certain. There are 11 residues in the CDR3. The CDR3 sequence is CASSPALGLHF. CDR3 DNA sequence: TGTGCCAGCAGCCCAGCCCTTGGCCTACATTTT.

This chain links TRBV3-1 with TRBJ2-1, with D perhaps TRBD2 (5 bases). This CDR3 region has 15 residues. Germline V gene data show CDR1 as LGHDT and CDR2 as YNNKEL (reference sequence). Trimming cost V 0 bases and J 6 bases, with 12 bases left between them. The CDR3, as DNA: TGTGCCAGCAGCCAAGATACGGGGTGGCTCAATGAGCAGTTCTTC. The encoded protein is CASSQDTGWLNEQFF.